This TCR beta chain originates from a study of OX40 agonist ivuxolimab in advanced cancers. This table comes from immunoSEQ multiplex PCR, and its TCRdb copy is limited to in-frame clones, with some not included. Of 80,000 to 95,000 clones detected, approximately 91% appear once; the ten largest clones hold about 0.76%. The CDR3 totals 13 residues. Germline V lookup: CDR1 GTSNPN, CDR2 SVGIG (reference sequence). Trimming pared 3 bases from V and 2 bases from J, leaving 7 bases between. The genes are TRBV30 and TRBJ1-4; D not certain. The TCR comes from an adult with an advanced solid tumor such as melanoma, head and neck, liver or kidney cancer. Sequences were derived from CD4+ or CD8+ T cells sorted from blood, sampled in a trial of the OX40 agonist ivuxolimab. CDR3 in DNA: TGTGCCTGGAGATCGGGGACTAATGAAAAACTGTTTTTT. Amino acids: CAWRSGTNEKLFF.